One sample yielded the 16 T cell receptor beta chains listed below, sequenced in a study of cytomegalovirus exposure and HLA in healthy donors. Primers for the PCR totalled 60 Vbeta and 13 Jbeta. The method was immunoSEQ multiplex PCR; TCRdb's version includes in-frame clones alone and lacks a portion of them. The data show 120,000 or so clones, about 68% seen once. The material sequenced was PBMCs. The receptors were gathered from a woman between 50 and 59 years old in good health and CMV-seropositive.

Turning to this clone: A far larger clone is one base from this, pointing to a likely read error. The genes are TRBV28 and TRBJ1-4; 8 nucleotides align to TRBD1. The length of the CDR3 is 17 residues. The germline V gene encodes CDR1 MDHEN and CDR2 SYDVKM. The CDR3 spells CDSSPRTGTFTNEKLFF. The CDR3 DNA is TGTGACAGCAGCCCGAGGACAGGGACGTTTACTAATGAAAAACTGTTTTTT.

The chain joins TRBV6-5 to TRBJ2-3, with D possibly matching TRBD2 (6 bases). The CDR3 runs 13 residues. V lost 6 bases and J 6 bases, leaving 13 bases between the germline ends. Germline loops: CDR1 MNHEY, CDR2 SVGAGI. The CDR3 DNA follows: TGTGCCAGCAGCGACCGGGACTCCGATACGCAGTATTTT. Encoded protein: CASSDRDSDTQYF.

CDR3 sequence reads: CASSPGDRTYEQYF. The CDR3 DNA reads TGTGCCAGCAGCCCTGGGGACAGAACCTACGAGCAGTACTTC. The genes are TRBV7-2 and TRBJ2-7, with TRBD1 matching 7 bases. The germline CDR1 and CDR2 sequences are SGHTA and FQGNSA. CDR3 length: 14 residues. V shed 5 bases, J shed 2 bases, and the junction held 6 bases outside the gene matches.

The V call is TRBV7-2, the J call TRBJ1-6; D possibly corresponds to TRBD1 (6 bases). The CDR3 totals 16 residues. V lost 4 bases to trimming and J lost 14 bases, with 24 bases between them. Looked up from germline, CDR1 is SGHTA and CDR2 is FQGNSA. The CDR3 bases are TGTGCCAGCAGCTCCGCCGGACAGCTTAGCCCCTCGTCCCTCCACTTT. It encodes CASSSAGQLSPSSLHF. The whole variable domain, remainder taken from reference TRBV7-2 and TRBJ1-6, is GAGVSQSPSNKVTEKGKDVELRCDPISGHTALYWYRQSLGQGLEFLIYFQGNSAPDKSGLPSDRFSAERTGGSVSTLTIQRTQQEDSAVYLCASSSAGQLSPSSLHFGNGTRLTVT.

The genes are TRBV28 and TRBJ2-1; 7 bases agree with TRBD1. CDR3 length: 14 amino acids. Trimming at V came to 8 bases and at J to 7 bases, leaving 11 bases not matched to a gene. Germline V gene lookup returns CDR1 MDHEN and CDR2 SYDVKM. CDR3 nucleotides: TGTGCCAGCGCAAAAGGGGGACAGAATAATGAGCAGTTCTTC. Its translation: CASAKGGQNNEQFF.

This clone has a single count. J is TRBJ2-1 and V is TRBV7-9, with D perhaps TRBD2 (7 bases). This CDR3 region has 17 residues. Deletions cut 1 base from V and 4 bases from J, with 17 bases between. Germline V gene sequence: CDR1 SEHNR, CDR2 FQNEAQ (reference sequence). In DNA, the CDR3 is TGTGCCAGCAGCTTAGGGGGCGGGGGCGGGGGTTACAATGAGCAGTTCTTC. This encodes CASSLGGGGGGYNEQFF.

The chain combines TRBV5-1 with TRBJ1-6, with 7 bases matching TRBD1. Germline CDR1 SGHRS, CDR2 YFSETQ. The CDR3 runs 16 residues. J lost 5 bases, V lost 2 bases, and 7 bases had no gene match. CDR3 sequence reads: CASSLSPGTDNSPLHF. In DNA, the CDR3 is TGCGCCAGCAGCTTAAGTCCCGGGACAGATAATTCACCCCTCCACTTT. Looking up the rest from reference TRBV5-1 and TRBJ1-6 gives the full variable domain: KAGVTQTPRYLIKTRGQQVTLSCSPISGHRSVSWYQQTPGQGLQFLFEYFSETQRNKGNFPGRFSGRQFSNSRSEMNVSTLELGDSALYLCASSLSPGTDNSPLHFGNGTRLTVT.

Notes on this clone: The identical CDR3 is also encoded by other nucleotide sequences in the sample. The J gene is TRBJ2-7, the V gene TRBV5-1, with D possibly matching TRBD2 (7 bases). This CDR3 is built from 14 residues. The V end lost 2 bases, the J end lost 5 bases, and 14 bases lay between the germline ends. From germline, CDR1 is SGHRS and CDR2 YFSETQ. The CDR3 loop is CASSLGGGFNEQYF. CDR3 sequence (DNA): TGCGCCAGCAGCTTAGGGGGGGGCTTTAACGAGCAGTACTTC. The full variable domain, in which reference TRBV5-1 and TRBJ2-7 provide the parts outside the CDR3, is KAGVTQTPRYLIKTRGQQVTLSCSPISGHRSVSWYQQTPGQGLQFLFEYFSETQRNKGNFPGRFSGRQFSNSRSEMNVSTLELGDSALYLCASSLGGGFNEQYFGPGTRLTVT.

The chain recombines TRBV6-4 with TRBJ1-1, with 7 bases lining up with TRBD1. Unmatched junction bases numbered 1, after V lost 5 bases and J lost 1 base. CDR1 is MRHNA, CDR2 SNTAGT, per germline. The CDR3 consists of 13 residues. This chain's CDR3 is CASSRTGNTEAFF. The CDR3 region has the DNA TGTGCCAGCAGTAGGACAGGGAACACTGAAGCTTTCTTT.

The rearrangement links TRBV4-3 to TRBJ2-3; tentatively, D is TRBD1 (5 bases). Trimming shortened V by 2 bases and J by 4 bases, and 19 bases separated the two germline ends. In germline, CDR1 is LGHNA, CDR2 YSLEER. This CDR3 region has 17 residues. CDR3 loop: CASSQIHSGFQADTQYF. The CDR3 DNA reads TGCGCCAGCAGCCAAATTCATTCAGGGTTCCAAGCAGATACGCAGTATTTT.

This clone occurred a few times. The chain uses TRBV6-1 and TRBJ2-7, with a possible D match to TRBD1 (6 bases). The germline V and J ends were trimmed by 6 bases and 0 bases, with 15 bases remaining between them. The CDR3 is 15 amino acids. Germline values: CDR1 MNHNS, CDR2 SASEGT. The CDR3 nucleotides are TGTGCCAGCAGAGGACAGTTACCTAGCTCCTACGAGCAGTACTTC. Protein product: CASRGQLPSSYEQYF.

This clone has only a few counts. This chain links TRBV5-1 with TRBJ1-1; D call uncertain. Germline CDR1 SGHRS, CDR2 YFSETQ. The CDR3 spans 14 residues. The germline V and J ends were trimmed by 0 bases and 1 base, with 7 bases remaining between them. The CDR3 region has the DNA TGCGCCAGCAGCTTGGGTTTCGGGAACACTGAAGCTTTCTTT. It yields the protein CASSLGFGNTEAFF.

V gene TRBV25-1 combines with J gene TRBJ1-2, with 7 bases identical to TRBD1. Germline values: CDR1 MGHDK, CDR2 SYGVNS. The CDR3 is made up of 16 amino acids. J gave up 7 bases and V 4 bases, and 15 bases lay outside the gene matches. CDR3 DNA sequence: TGTGCCAGCAGTGCCCCCCGACAGGGCCGGTTCGGTGGCTACACCTTC. Protein sequence: CASSAPRQGRFGGYTF.

This chain joins TRBV6-5 and TRBJ2-7, with 7 bases that match TRBD1. The V gene end was trimmed by 5 bases and the J gene end by 3 bases; junction bases not matched to a gene: 10. The CDR3 spans 15 residues. CDR1 is MNHEY and CDR2 is SVGAGI in the germline V gene. CDR3 DNA sequence: TGTGCCAGCAGTAAGACCGGGACAGCCATCTACGAGCAGTACTTC. Translating it yields CASSKTGTAIYEQYF.

This rearrangement joins TRBV19 to TRBJ1-5; 7 bases align to TRBD1. Germline V gives CDR1 LNHDA, CDR2 SQIVND (reference sequence). After removal of 9 bases from V and 4 bases from J, the junction contained 9 bases not matched to a gene. The CDR3 extends over 14 amino acids. The CDR3 DNA is TGTGCCAGCGCGGCGACAGGGAGTAATCAGCCCCAGCATTTT. Protein: CASAATGSNQPQHF.

This chain uses TRBV5-4 with TRBJ2-7; TRBD2 aligns across 7 bases. Germline values: CDR1 SGHNT, CDR2 YYREEE (reference sequence). The junction had 13 bases not matched to a gene; V was cut back by 4 bases and J by 6 bases. The CDR3 covers 15 residues. The CDR3 region has the DNA TGTGCCAGCAGCCCTGGGGGGGGAGAAGCTAGCGAGCAGTACTTC. Residues: CASSPGGGEASEQYF.